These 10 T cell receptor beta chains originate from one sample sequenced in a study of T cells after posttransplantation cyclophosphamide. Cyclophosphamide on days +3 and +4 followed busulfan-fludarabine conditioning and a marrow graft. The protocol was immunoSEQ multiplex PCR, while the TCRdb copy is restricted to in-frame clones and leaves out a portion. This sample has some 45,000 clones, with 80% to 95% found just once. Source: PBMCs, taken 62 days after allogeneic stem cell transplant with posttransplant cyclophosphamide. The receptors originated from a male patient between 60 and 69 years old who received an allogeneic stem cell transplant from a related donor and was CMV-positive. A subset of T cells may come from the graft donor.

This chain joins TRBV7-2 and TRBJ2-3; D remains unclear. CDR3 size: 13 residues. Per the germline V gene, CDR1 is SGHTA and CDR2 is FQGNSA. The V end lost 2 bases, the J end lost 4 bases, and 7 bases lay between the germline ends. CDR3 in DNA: TGTGCCAGCAGCTTATACGGTGCAGATACGCAGTATTTT. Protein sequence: CASSLYGADTQYF.

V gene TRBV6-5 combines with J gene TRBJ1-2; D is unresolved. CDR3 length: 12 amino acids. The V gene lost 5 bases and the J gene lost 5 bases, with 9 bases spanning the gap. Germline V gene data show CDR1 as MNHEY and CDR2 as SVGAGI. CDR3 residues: CASSDNKYGYTF. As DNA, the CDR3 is TGTGCCAGCAGTGACAACAAGTATGGCTACACCTTC.

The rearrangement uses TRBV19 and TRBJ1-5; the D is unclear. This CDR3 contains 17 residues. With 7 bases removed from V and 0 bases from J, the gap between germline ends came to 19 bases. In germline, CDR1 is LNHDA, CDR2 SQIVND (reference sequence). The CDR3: CASTRKQLDYSNQPQHF. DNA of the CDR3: TGTGCCAGTACCAGGAAACAGCTCGACTATAGCAATCAGCCCCAGCATTTT.

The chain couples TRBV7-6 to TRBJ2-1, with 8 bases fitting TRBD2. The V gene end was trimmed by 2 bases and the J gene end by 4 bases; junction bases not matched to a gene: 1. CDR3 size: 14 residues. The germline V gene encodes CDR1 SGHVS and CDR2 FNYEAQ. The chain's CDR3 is CASSLSGGYNEQFF. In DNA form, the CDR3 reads TGTGCCAGCAGCTTAAGCGGGGGATACAATGAGCAGTTCTTC.

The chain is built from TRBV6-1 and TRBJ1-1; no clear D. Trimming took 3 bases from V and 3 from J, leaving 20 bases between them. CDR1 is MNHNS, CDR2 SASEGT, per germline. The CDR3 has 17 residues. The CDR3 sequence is CASSDLPGSLADTEAFF. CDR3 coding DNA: TGTGCCAGCAGTGATCTCCCAGGATCTTTAGCGGACACTGAAGCTTTCTTT.

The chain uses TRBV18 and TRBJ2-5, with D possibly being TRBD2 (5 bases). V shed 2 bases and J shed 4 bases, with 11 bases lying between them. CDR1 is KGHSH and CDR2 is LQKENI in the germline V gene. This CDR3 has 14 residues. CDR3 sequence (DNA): TGTGCCAGCTCACCAGGACTTAACGGAGAGACCCAGTACTTC. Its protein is CASSPGLNGETQYF.

This CDR3 is CASSPGQGDVSQPQHF. The CDR3 DNA follows: TGTGCCAGCTCACCGGGACAGGGGGATGTCAGTCAGCCCCAGCATTTT. This rearrangement joins TRBV18 to TRBJ1-5; 11 nucleotides align to TRBD1. Unmatched junction bases numbered 7, after V lost 3 bases and J lost 6 bases. The CDR3 is 16 amino acids. The V gene's germline CDR1 is KGHSH and CDR2 LQKENI. Full variable domain (rest looked up from reference TRBV18 and TRBJ1-5): NAGVMQNPRHLVRRRGQEARLRCSPMKGHSHVYWYRQLPEEGLKFMVYLQKENIIDESGMPKERFSAEFPKEGPSILRIQQVVRGDSAAYFCASSPGQGDVSQPQHFGDGTRLSIL.

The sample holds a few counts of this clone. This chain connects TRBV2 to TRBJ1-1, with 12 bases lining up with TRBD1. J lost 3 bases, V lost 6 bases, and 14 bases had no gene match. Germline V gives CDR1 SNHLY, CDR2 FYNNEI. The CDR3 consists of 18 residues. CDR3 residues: CASRHIRDRGREDTEAFF. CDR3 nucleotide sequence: TGTGCCAGCAGGCATATCAGGGACAGGGGGCGTGAGGACACTGAAGCTTTCTTT.

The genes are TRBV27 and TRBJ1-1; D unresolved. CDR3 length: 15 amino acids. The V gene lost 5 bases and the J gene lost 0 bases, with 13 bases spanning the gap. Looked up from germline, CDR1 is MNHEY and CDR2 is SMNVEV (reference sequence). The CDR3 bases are TGTGCCAGCAGTGCAGTCGGGAGATTGAACACTGAAGCTTTCTTT. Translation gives CASSAVGRLNTEAFF.

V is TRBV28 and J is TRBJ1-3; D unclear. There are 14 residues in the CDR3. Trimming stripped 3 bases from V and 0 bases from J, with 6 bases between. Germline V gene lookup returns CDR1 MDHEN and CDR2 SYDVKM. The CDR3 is CASSFSSSGNTIYF. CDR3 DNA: TGTGCCAGCAGTTTCTCTAGCTCTGGAAACACCATATATTTT.